Below, one T cell receptor beta chain is given with its context. Method: immunoSEQ multiplex PCR; TCRdb's copy keeps in-frame clones and lacks some. Found here are some 180,000 clones, around 83% of them singletons; the top ten hold 6.2%. This sample is part of a study of blood T cell repertoires in COVID-19. The CDR3 contains 18 residues. V lost 3 bases to trimming and J lost 0 bases, with 18 bases between them. The V gene's germline CDR1 is SEHNR and CDR2 FQNEAQ (reference sequence). The specimen sequenced was PBMCs or T cells enriched from blood (not recorded which). This rearrangement joins TRBV7-9 to TRBJ1-3; the D gene is possibly TRBD1 (6 bases). This TCR came from a man aged 40-49 years who had recovered from COVID-19. The CDR3 coding sequence is TGTGCCAGCAGCTTGCCAGGGGCGAAACCTCTCTCTGGAAACACCATATATTTT. Its translation is CASSLPGAKPLSGNTIYF.